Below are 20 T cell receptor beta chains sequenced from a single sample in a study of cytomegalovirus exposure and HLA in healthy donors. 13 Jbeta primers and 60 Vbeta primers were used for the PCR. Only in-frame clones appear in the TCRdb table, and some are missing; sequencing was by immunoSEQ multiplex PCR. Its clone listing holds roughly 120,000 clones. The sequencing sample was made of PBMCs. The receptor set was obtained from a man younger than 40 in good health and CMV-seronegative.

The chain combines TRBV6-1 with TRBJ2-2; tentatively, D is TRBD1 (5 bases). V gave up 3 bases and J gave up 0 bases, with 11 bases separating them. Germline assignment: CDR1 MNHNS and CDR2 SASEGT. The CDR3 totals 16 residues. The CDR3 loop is CASSEYRLSNTGELFF. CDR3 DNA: TGTGCCAGCAGTGAGTACAGGTTATCGAACACCGGGGAGCTGTTTTTT.

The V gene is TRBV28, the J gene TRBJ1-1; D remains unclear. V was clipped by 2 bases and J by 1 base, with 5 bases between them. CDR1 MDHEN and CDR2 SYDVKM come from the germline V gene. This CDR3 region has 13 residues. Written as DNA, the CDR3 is TGTGCCAGCAGTTTAACCAGGAACACTGAAGCTTTCTTT. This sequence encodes CASSLTRNTEAFF. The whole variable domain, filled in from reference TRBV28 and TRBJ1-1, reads DVKVTQSSRYLVKRTGEKVFLECVQDMDHENMFWYRQDPGLGLRLIYFSYDVKMKEKGDIPEGYSVSREKKERFSLILESASTNQTSMYLCASSLTRNTEAFFGQGTRLTVV.

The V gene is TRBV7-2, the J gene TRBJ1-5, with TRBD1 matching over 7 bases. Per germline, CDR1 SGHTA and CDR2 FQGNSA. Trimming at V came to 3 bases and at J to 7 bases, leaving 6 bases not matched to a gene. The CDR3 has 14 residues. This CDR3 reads CASSFQGGGQPQHF. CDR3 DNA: TGTGCCAGCAGCTTCCAGGGGGGAGGACAGCCCCAGCATTTT.

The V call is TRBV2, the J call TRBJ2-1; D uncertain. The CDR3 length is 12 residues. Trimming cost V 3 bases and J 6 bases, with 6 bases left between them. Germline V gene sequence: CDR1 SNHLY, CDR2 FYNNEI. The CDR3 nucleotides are TGTGCCAGCAGTGACGTTTTCAATGAGCAGTTCTTC. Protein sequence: CASSDVFNEQFF.

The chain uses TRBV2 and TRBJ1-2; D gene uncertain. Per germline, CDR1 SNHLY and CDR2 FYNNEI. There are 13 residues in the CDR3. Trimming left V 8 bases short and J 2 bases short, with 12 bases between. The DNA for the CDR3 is TGTGCCAGCCTGGGAGGGCGGAACTATGGCTACACCTTC. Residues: CASLGGRNYGYTF.

CDR3 nucleotides: TGTGCCAGCAGTTTCGTGCAGGGCAAAGGAAGAGAGCAGTACTTC. Its protein is CASSFVQGKGREQYF. The rearrangement joins TRBV28 to TRBJ2-7, with a tentative D call TRBD1 (5 bases). V was trimmed by 3 bases and J by 7 bases, leaving 19 bases between them. CDR1 and CDR2 (germline): MDHEN, SYDVKM. The CDR3 consists of 15 residues.

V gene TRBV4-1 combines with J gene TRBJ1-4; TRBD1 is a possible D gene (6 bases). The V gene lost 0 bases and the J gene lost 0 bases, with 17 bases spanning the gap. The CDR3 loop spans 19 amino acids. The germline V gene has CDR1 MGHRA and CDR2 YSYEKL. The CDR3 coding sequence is TGCGCCAGCAGCCAAGATAGGGGCAGGGGAACTTCAACTAATGAAAAACTGTTTTTT. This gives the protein CASSQDRGRGTSTNEKLFF.

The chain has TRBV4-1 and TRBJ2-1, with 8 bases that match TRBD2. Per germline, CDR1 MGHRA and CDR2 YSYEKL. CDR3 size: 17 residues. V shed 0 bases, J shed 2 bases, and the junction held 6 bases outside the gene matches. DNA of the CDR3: TGCGCCAGCAGCCAAGAAGAAGCGGGAGTTACCTACAATGAGCAGTTCTTC. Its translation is CASSQEEAGVTYNEQFF.

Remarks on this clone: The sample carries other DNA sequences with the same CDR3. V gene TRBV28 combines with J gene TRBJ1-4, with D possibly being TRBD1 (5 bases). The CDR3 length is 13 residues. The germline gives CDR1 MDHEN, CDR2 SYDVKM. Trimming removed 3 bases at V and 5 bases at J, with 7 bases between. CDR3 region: CASSLGGNEKLFF. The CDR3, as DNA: TGTGCCAGCAGTTTGGGGGGAAATGAAAAACTGTTTTTT.

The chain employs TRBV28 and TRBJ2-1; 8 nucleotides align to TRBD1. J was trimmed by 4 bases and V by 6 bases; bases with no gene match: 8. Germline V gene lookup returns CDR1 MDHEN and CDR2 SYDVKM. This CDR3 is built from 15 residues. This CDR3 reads CASRTGTGLYNEQFF. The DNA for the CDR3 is TGTGCCAGCAGAACCGGGACAGGACTTTACAATGAGCAGTTCTTC. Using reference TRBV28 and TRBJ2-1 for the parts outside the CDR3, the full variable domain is DVKVTQSSRYLVKRTGEKVFLECVQDMDHENMFWYRQDPGLGLRLIYFSYDVKMKEKGDIPEGYSVSREKKERFSLILESASTNQTSMYLCASRTGTGLYNEQFFGPGTRLTVL.

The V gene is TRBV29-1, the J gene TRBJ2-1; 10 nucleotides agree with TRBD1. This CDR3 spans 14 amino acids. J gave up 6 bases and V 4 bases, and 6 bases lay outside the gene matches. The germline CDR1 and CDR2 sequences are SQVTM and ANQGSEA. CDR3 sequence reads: CSVVGTGAFNEQFF. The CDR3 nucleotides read TGCAGCGTTGTAGGGACAGGGGCCTTCAATGAGCAGTTCTTC.

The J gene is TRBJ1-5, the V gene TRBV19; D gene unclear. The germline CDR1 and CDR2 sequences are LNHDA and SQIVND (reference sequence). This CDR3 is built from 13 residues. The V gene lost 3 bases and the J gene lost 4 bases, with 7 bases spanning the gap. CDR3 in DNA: TGTGCCAGTAGTATTGCGTGGAATCAGCCCCAGCATTTT. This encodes CASSIAWNQPQHF.

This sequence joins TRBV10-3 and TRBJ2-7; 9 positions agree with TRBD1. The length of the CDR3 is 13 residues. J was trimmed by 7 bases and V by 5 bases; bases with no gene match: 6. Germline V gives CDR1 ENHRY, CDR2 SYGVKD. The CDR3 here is CAISPDRGEEQYF. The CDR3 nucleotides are TGTGCCATCAGTCCCGACAGGGGGGAAGAGCAGTACTTC.

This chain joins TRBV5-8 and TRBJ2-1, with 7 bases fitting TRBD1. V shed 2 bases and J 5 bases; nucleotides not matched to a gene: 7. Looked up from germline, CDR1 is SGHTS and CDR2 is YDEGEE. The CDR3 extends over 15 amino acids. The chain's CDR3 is CASSLGGASHNEQFF. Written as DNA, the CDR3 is TGTGCCAGCAGCTTAGGGGGCGCGTCACACAATGAGCAGTTCTTC.

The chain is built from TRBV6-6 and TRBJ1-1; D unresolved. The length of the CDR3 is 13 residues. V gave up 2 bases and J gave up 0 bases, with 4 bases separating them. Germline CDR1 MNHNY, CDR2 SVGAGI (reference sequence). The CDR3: CASSYPMNTEAFF. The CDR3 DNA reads TGTGCCAGCAGTTACCCCATGAACACTGAAGCTTTCTTT.

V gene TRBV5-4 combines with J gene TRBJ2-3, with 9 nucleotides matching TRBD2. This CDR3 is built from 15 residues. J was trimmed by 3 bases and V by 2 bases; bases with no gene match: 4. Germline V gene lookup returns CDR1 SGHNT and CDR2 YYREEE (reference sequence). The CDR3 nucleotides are TGTGCCAGCAGCTTACGACTAGCGGAGACAGATACGCAGTATTTT. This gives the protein CASSLRLAETDTQYF.

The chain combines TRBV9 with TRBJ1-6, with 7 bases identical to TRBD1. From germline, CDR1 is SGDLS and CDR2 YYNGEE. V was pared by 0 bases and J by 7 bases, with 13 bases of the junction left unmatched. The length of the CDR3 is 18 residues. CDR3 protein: CASSVAQTATGRNSPLHF. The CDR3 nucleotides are TGTGCCAGCAGCGTAGCACAAACGGCGACAGGGCGAAATTCACCCCTCCACTTT.

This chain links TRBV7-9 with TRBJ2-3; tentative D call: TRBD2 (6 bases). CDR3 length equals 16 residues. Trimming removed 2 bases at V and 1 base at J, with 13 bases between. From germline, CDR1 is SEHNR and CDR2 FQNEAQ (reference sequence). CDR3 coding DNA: TGTGCCAGCAGCTTAAACGTTGGAGGGGGCACAGATACGCAGTATTTT. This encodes CASSLNVGGGTDTQYF.

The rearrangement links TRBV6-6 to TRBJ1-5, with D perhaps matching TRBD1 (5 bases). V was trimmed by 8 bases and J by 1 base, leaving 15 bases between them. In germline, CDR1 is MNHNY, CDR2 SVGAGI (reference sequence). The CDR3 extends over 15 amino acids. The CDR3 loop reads CASHLARGSNQPQHF. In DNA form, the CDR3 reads TGTGCCAGCCACCTCGCACGGGGGAGCAATCAGCCCCAGCATTTT.

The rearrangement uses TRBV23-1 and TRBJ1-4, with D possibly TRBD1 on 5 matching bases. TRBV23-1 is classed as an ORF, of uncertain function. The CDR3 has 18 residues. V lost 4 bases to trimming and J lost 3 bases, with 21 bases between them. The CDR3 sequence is CASSLRPLDSSPNEKLFF. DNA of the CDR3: TGCGCCAGCAGTCTACGCCCCCTAGACAGTAGTCCTAATGAAAAACTGTTTTTT.